This T cell receptor beta chain was identified during a study of early T cells in non-severe SARS-CoV-2 infection. V shed 3 bases and J 0 bases; nucleotides not matched to a gene: 5. The CDR3 is 16 residues long. The TCR library protocol attached unique molecular identifiers to the individual cDNA molecules. TCRdb recomputed calls from the 5' RACE reads with MiXCR, one row per CDR3 protein. This sample has about 77,000 distinct CDR3 sequences, with more than 7.5% found just once. The sample holds a few counts of this clonotype. The sample comprised whole blood. The source is an adult who was a healthcare worker with PCR-confirmed SARS-CoV-2 infection or an uninfected control (not recorded which). This rearrangement joins TRBV12-3 or TRBV12-4 to TRBJ1-5; 7 positions match TRBD1. In nucleotides, the CDR3 is TGTGCCAGCAGTTTGGGCACAGGGGCTAGCAATCAGCCCCAGCATTTT. This codes for CASSLGTGASNQPQHF.